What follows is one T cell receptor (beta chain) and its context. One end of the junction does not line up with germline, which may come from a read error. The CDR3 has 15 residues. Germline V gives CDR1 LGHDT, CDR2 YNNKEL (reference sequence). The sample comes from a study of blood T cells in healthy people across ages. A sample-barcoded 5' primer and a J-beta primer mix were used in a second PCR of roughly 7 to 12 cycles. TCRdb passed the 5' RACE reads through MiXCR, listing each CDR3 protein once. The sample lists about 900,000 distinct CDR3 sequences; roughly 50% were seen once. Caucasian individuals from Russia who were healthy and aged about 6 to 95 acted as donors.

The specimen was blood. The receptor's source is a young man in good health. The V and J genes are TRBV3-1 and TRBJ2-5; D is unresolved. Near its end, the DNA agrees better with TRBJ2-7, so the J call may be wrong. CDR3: CASSQATVSTCEQYF. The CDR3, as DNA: TGCGCCAGCAGCCAAGCGACGGTTTCAACCTGCGAGCAGTACTTC.